This passage covers 28 T cell receptor beta chains from one sample sequenced in a study of CD8+ T cells in alopecia areata. Treatment indicated: oral pan-JAK inhibitor, 5-10 mg twice daily. RNA extraction was followed by reverse transcription into cDNA, which acted as the sequencing template. Profiling relied on immunoSEQ multiplex PCR, and the TCRdb table lists in-frame clones only, not all of them. The profile shows some 200,000 clones, 45% to 65% of them singletons. The source material was CD4+ T cells sorted from blood, sampled at week 4, from a patient treated with tofacitinib. These receptor sequences come from a human donor with alopecia areata.

V usage is TRBV7-2 and J usage is TRBJ2-7; tentatively, D is TRBD1 (6 bases). The length of the CDR3 is 16 residues. Germline V gene data show CDR1 as SGHTA and CDR2 as FQGNSA. Trimming cost V 5 bases and J 5 bases, with 22 bases left between them. The DNA for the CDR3 is TGTGCCAGCAGCCAACACTACAGGGCCGGAAGGAACGAGCAGTACTTC. Translation: CASSQHYRAGRNEQYF. The variable domain in full, with the rest retrieved from reference TRBV7-2 and TRBJ2-7, is GAGVSQSPSNKVTEKGKDVELRCDPISGHTALYWYRQSLGQGLEFLIYFQGNSAPDKSGLPSDRFSAERTGGSVSTLTIQRTQQEDSAVYLCASSQHYRAGRNEQYFGPGTRLTVT.

This chain joins TRBV30 and TRBJ1-5; a weak D match, TRBD1 (6 bases). V was shortened by 2 bases and J by 5 bases, with 13 bases between the two germline ends. The CDR3 sequence is 14 residues long. Germline loops: CDR1 GTSNPN, CDR2 SVGIG (reference sequence). CDR3 protein: CAWSPLQGYQPQHF. The CDR3, as DNA: TGTGCCTGGAGTCCCTTACAGGGATATCAGCCCCAGCATTTT.

V is TRBV6-5 and J is TRBJ2-7; unclear D gene. From germline, CDR1 is MNHEY and CDR2 SVGAGI. Trimming took 6 bases from V and 6 from J, leaving 18 bases between them. The CDR3 is 14 residues long. CDR3: CASRQSAPGLEQYF. CDR3 in DNA: TGTGCCAGCAGACAAAGCGCTCCGGGCCTCGAGCAGTACTTC.

V gene TRBV7-2 combines with J gene TRBJ2-1; 9 bases align to TRBD2. The V gene end was trimmed by 2 bases and the J gene end by 3 bases; junction bases not matched to a gene: 8. Germline V CDR1 and CDR2: SGHTA, FQGNSA. The CDR3 covers 17 residues. The CDR3 here is CASSLRLRGGYYNEQFF. The DNA for the CDR3 is TGTGCCAGCAGCTTAAGGTTGCGGGGGGGCTACTACAATGAGCAGTTCTTC.

Only a few counts were recorded for this clone. CDR3 region: CSVRQAPNTEAFF. Here the CDR3 DNA reads TGCAGCGTTCGACAGGCGCCGAACACTGAAGCTTTCTTT. V is TRBV29-1 and J is TRBJ1-1, with D possibly TRBD1 on 6 matching bases. V was cut by 5 bases and J by 1 base, with 11 bases left in between. The CDR3 consists of 13 residues. Per germline, CDR1 SQVTM and CDR2 ANQGSEA. Supplemented by reference TRBV29-1 and TRBJ1-1, the full variable domain reads SAVISQKPSRDICQRGTSLTIQCQVDSQVTMMFWYRQQPGQSLTLIATANQGSEATYESGFVIDKFPISRPNLTFSTLTVSNMSPEDSSIYLCSVRQAPNTEAFFGQGTRLTVV.

The chain combines TRBV5-1 with TRBJ2-5, with 9 bases fitting TRBD1. The CDR3 runs 15 residues. The junction had 9 bases not matched to a gene; V was cut back by 4 bases and J by 5 bases. Germline CDR1 reads SGHRS; CDR2 reads YFSETQ. CDR3 sequence: CASSVQGAGGETQYF. CDR3 DNA: TGCGCCAGCAGCGTACAGGGGGCGGGTGGTGAGACCCAGTACTTC.

The chain joins TRBV10-3 to TRBJ2-7, with TRBD2 matching over 7 bases. Germline lookup yields CDR1 ENHRY and CDR2 SYGVKD. CDR3 length equals 12 residues. CDR3 protein: CSGGSGPQEQYF. The CDR3 DNA reads as TGTTCCGGGGGGAGCGGCCCTCAGGAGCAGTACTTC.

This chain joins TRBV7-9 and TRBJ2-2; 8 nucleotides match TRBD1. J was trimmed by 4 bases and V by 3 bases; bases with no gene match: 10. The CDR3 extends over 17 amino acids. The germline gives CDR1 SEHNR, CDR2 FQNEAQ (reference sequence). The CDR3 is CASSLRAGGSGTGELFF. CDR3 in DNA: TGTGCCAGCAGCTTGAGGGCAGGGGGCAGCGGCACCGGGGAGCTGTTTTTT.

The J gene is TRBJ1-1, the V gene TRBV9; D uncertain. The CDR3 has 13 amino acids. The V gene lost 7 bases and the J gene lost 0 bases, with 10 bases spanning the gap. CDR1 SGDLS and CDR2 YYNGEE come from the germline V gene. The CDR3 here is CASQPHLNTEAFF. As DNA, the CDR3 is TGTGCCAGCCAACCGCACTTGAACACTGAAGCTTTCTTT.

This clone has a handful of counts. The V call is TRBV10-3, the J call TRBJ1-1; 8 bases fit TRBD1. Losses at the gene ends were 6 bases for V and 5 bases for J; bases not matched to a gene: 11. The CDR3 spans 15 residues. The germline V gene encodes CDR1 ENHRY and CDR2 SYGVKD. CDR3 nucleotides: TGTGCCATCAGCGTCGGCGACAGGGGTGGGACTGAAGCTTTCTTT. This gives the protein CAISVGDRGGTEAFF.

This chain uses TRBV5-1 with TRBJ2-6, with 8 nucleotides matching TRBD1. CDR1 and CDR2 from the germline V gene are SGHRS and YFSETQ. The J segment lost 0 bases and the V segment lost 9 bases, leaving 11 bases of the junction unmatched. The CDR3 has 17 amino acids. The CDR3 DNA follows: TGCGCCACCTCCCGGACAGGGTGGAGCTCTGGGGCCAACGTCCTGACTTTC. This translates into CATSRTGWSSGANVLTF.

This clone turned up a few times. The gene calls are TRBV7-9 and TRBJ2-3; D possibly uses TRBD1 or TRBD2 (5 bases each). The CDR3 consists of 13 residues. V lost 0 bases and J 4 bases, leaving 5 bases between the germline ends. CDR1 and CDR2 from the germline V gene are SEHNR and FQNEAQ (reference sequence). Here the CDR3 DNA reads TGTGCCAGCAGCTTAGCGGGGGCAGATACGCAGTATTTT. Amino acid sequence: CASSLAGADTQYF.

The chain has TRBV10-3 and TRBJ1-1; the D gene is possibly TRBD1 (5 bases). Germline assignment: CDR1 ENHRY and CDR2 SYGVKD. Trimming stripped 6 bases from V and 3 bases from J, with 11 bases between. The CDR3 is 13 amino acids. The CDR3 loop is CAIRSREDTEAFF. DNA for the CDR3: TGTGCCATCAGGAGCAGGGAGGACACTGAAGCTTTCTTT.

The chain has TRBV5-1 and TRBJ2-2, with D perhaps given as TRBD1 or TRBD2 (5 bases each). Germline CDR1 and CDR2: SGHRS and YFSETQ. Trimming took off 4 bases at V and 0 bases at J, with 13 bases between the two ends. The CDR3 spans 16 residues. Here the CDR3 DNA reads TGCGCCAGCAGCGGGACGTTAAACGCGAACACCGGGGAGCTGTTTTTT. This codes for CASSGTLNANTGELFF.

The chain links TRBV7-8 to TRBJ1-5; a weak D match, TRBD1 (5 bases). Germline V lookup: CDR1 SGHVS, CDR2 FQNEAQ. There are 14 residues in the CDR3. The germline V and J ends were trimmed by 5 bases and 4 bases, with 12 bases remaining between them. The CDR3 sequence is CASSRDRTNQPQHF. CDR3 coding DNA: TGTGCCAGCAGCCGGGACCGGACGAATCAGCCCCAGCATTTT.

V usage is TRBV29-1 and J usage is TRBJ1-4, with D unclear. Germline-derived CDR1 and CDR2 are SQVTM and ANQGSEA. V shed 1 base and J shed 3 bases, with 6 bases lying between them. The CDR3 length is 13 residues. CDR3 bases: TGCAGCGTTGAAGGGCTGGCTAATGAAAAACTGTTTTTT. Translated: CSVEGLANEKLFF.

CDR3 residues: CASSASIANEKLFF. The DNA of the CDR3 is TGTGCCAGCAGTGCCAGTATTGCTAATGAAAAACTGTTTTTT. J is TRBJ1-4 and V is TRBV2; D is unresolved. The CDR3 length is 14 residues. Germline lookup yields CDR1 SNHLY and CDR2 FYNNEI. The V and J ends lost 4 bases and 3 bases respectively, with 9 bases between them.

This clone was picked up a small number of times. The V call is TRBV28, the J call TRBJ2-5; D is uncertain. The CDR3 is 13 amino acids. Trimming cost V 3 bases and J 3 bases, with 8 bases left between them. Germline CDR1 and CDR2: MDHEN and SYDVKM. CDR3 bases: TGTGCCAGCAGTTTTGGGAACAAAGAGACCCAGTACTTC. It encodes CASSFGNKETQYF.

This clone was seen only once. The chain uses TRBV27 and TRBJ2-6; D is ambiguous. Germline CDR1 reads MNHEY; CDR2 reads SMNVEV (reference sequence). The CDR3 covers 17 residues. V was shortened by 5 bases and J by 0 bases, with 14 bases between the two germline ends. CDR3 nucleotides: TGTGCCAGCAGTCCCCGACGAACGGACTCTGGGGCCAACGTCCTGACTTTC. Protein product: CASSPRRTDSGANVLTF. Complete variable domain (other parts from reference TRBV27 and TRBJ2-6): EAQVTQNPRYLITVTGKKLTVTCSQNMNHEYMSWYRQDPGLGLRQIYYSMNVEVTDKGDVPEGYKVSRKEKRNFPLILESPSPNQTSLYFCASSPRRTDSGANVLTFGAGSRLTVL.

This clone showed up just a few times. The genes are TRBV30 and TRBJ2-5; D not resolved. Gene TRBJ2-7 matches the end of the DNA better, so the J call may be wrong. In germline, CDR1 is GTSNPN, CDR2 SVGIG (reference sequence). The CDR3 runs 11 residues. The CDR3, as DNA: TGTGCCTGGAGTGTACGGTACGAGCAGTACTTC. Protein: CAWSVRYEQYF.

The rearrangement uses TRBV5-1 and TRBJ2-7; 7 bases fit TRBD1. This CDR3 region has 15 residues. Germline CDR1 SGHRS, CDR2 YFSETQ. V gave up 3 bases and J gave up 2 bases; unmatched junction bases: 8. The chain's CDR3 is CASSSDPGTAYEQYF. The CDR3 coding sequence is TGCGCCAGCAGCTCCGACCCGGGGACAGCCTACGAGCAGTACTTC. Using reference TRBV5-1 and TRBJ2-7 for the parts outside the CDR3, the full variable domain is KAGVTQTPRYLIKTRGQQVTLSCSPISGHRSVSWYQQTPGQGLQFLFEYFSETQRNKGNFPGRFSGRQFSNSRSEMNVSTLELGDSALYLCASSSDPGTAYEQYFGPGTRLTVT.

The chain carries TRBV30 and TRBJ1-1; D gene ambiguous. The CDR3 totals 15 residues. Germline V gene data show CDR1 as GTSNPN and CDR2 as SVGIG (reference sequence). V was clipped by 2 bases and J by 1 base, with 14 bases between them. CDR3 nucleotides: TGTGCCTGGAGTCGGCGGAGGGTCTCGAACACTGAAGCTTTCTTT. Translation: CAWSRRRVSNTEAFF.

Note on this clone: Different DNA sequences within this sample yield the same CDR3. The chain employs TRBV20-1 and TRBJ2-7; D not resolved. Germline lookup yields CDR1 DFQATT and CDR2 SNEGSKA (reference sequence). V gave up 3 bases and J gave up 4 bases, with 7 bases separating them. CDR3 length equals 11 residues. The CDR3 is CSARDSYEQYF. The CDR3 DNA reads as TGCAGTGCTAGGGATTCGTACGAGCAGTACTTC.

The chain is built from TRBV18 and TRBJ1-2; D is uncertain. Trimming stripped 2 bases from V and 7 bases from J, with 8 bases between. The CDR3 spans 12 residues. The germline CDR1 and CDR2 sequences are KGHSH and LQKENI. CDR3 sequence: CASSPEGSGYTF. CDR3 sequence (DNA): TGTGCCAGCTCACCAGAGGGATCTGGCTACACCTTC. Supplemented by reference TRBV18 and TRBJ1-2, the full variable domain reads NAGVMQNPRHLVRRRGQEARLRCSPMKGHSHVYWYRQLPEEGLKFMVYLQKENIIDESGMPKERFSAEFPKEGPSILRIQQVVRGDSAAYFCASSPEGSGYTFGSGTRLTVV.

This clone was seen a few times. The chain carries TRBV5-1 and TRBJ2-5, with D perhaps matching TRBD1 (5 bases). The ends were cut back, 5 bases at V and 1 base at J, with 15 bases in the middle. This CDR3 has 15 amino acids. The germline V gene has CDR1 SGHRS and CDR2 YFSETQ. Here the CDR3 reads CASRSRVSIQETQYF. The CDR3 coding sequence is TGCGCCAGCAGGTCCAGGGTGTCGATCCAAGAGACCCAGTACTTC.

The V gene is TRBV30, the J gene TRBJ1-1; D gene ambiguous. Trimming removed 5 bases from V and 12 bases from J, with 7 bases in between. The CDR3 extends over 8 amino acids. In germline, CDR1 is GTSNPN, CDR2 SVGIG (reference sequence). CDR3 protein: CAWAETFF. CDR3 DNA sequence: TGTGCCTGGGCCGAAACTTTCTTT.

The chain combines TRBV4-2 with TRBJ1-6, with 9 positions matching TRBD1. Trimming removed 0 bases from V and 8 bases from J; junction bases left unmatched: 5. CDR1 is LGHNA, CDR2 YNFKEQ, per germline. CDR3 length: 16 amino acids. The CDR3 DNA reads as TGTGCCAGCAGCCAAGACCAGGACAGGGGATATTCACCCCTCCACTTT. Its protein product is CASSQDQDRGYSPLHF.

V usage is TRBV7-2 and J usage is TRBJ2-7; D is unclear. Between the trimmed V and J ends, which lost 5 bases and 0 bases, there was a span of 11 bases. The CDR3 sequence is 14 residues long. CDR1 and CDR2 (germline): SGHTA, FQGNSA. This CDR3 reads CASSTSRSSYEQYF. CDR3 DNA sequence: TGTGCCAGCAGCACCTCAAGGAGCTCCTACGAGCAGTACTTC.